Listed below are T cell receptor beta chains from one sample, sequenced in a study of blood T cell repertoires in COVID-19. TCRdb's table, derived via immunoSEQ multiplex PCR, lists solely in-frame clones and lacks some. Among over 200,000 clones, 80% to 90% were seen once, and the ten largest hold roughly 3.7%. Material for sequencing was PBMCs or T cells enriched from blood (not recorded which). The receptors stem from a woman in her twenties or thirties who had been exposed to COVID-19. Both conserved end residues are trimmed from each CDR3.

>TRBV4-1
ASSQEAFGEQF
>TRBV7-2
ASSSLVEQY
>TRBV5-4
ASSRLERHMDTQY
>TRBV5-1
ASSSVGTGNSPLH
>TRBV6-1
ASSGWPGLSALVTNTEAF
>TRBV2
ASSDVQGFSYEQY
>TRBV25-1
ASRGQGINTEAF
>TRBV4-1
ASSQVGQSYEQY
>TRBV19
ASSLRRSYEQY
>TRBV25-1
ASSATTGPFPEQY
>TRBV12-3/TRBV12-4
ASSPGSGNTIY
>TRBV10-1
ASRRLAGAGELF
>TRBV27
ASSFPAPGELF
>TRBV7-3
ASSLGLGWEETQY
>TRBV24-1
ATSDLRRARGYT
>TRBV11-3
ASSPSLAGSNNEQF
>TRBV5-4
ASSLVWRNEQY
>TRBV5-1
ASGRDEGSPLH
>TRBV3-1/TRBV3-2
ASSFTSGRYEQY
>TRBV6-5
ASSFRTPTGELF
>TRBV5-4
ASSSNRDGGETQY
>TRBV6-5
ASSSTGLGEAF
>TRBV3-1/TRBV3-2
ASSQDPLAGVNEQF